This T cell receptor beta chain was recorded in a study of T cell responses to AZD1222 COVID-19 vaccine. Germline loops: CDR1 GTSNPN, CDR2 SVGIG (reference sequence). CDR3 length: 12 amino acids. V was pared by 0 bases and J by 7 bases, with 9 bases between. The method was immunoSEQ multiplex PCR; TCRdb's version includes in-frame clones alone and lacks a portion of them. The repertoire has about 160,000 clones, approximately 94% of them found once; the top ten carry roughly 5.6%. The source is an adult who received the AZD1222 COVID-19 vaccine. V and J are TRBV30 and TRBJ1-2, with D unclear. The source was peripheral blood, collected 28 days after the second AZD1222 dose. The CDR3: CAWSVLGAGYTF. As DNA, the CDR3 is TGTGCCTGGAGTGTACTCGGTGCTGGCTACACCTTC.